The 25 T cell receptor beta chains listed next were all sequenced from one sample in a study of blood T cell repertoires in COVID-19. Method: immunoSEQ multiplex PCR; TCRdb's copy keeps in-frame clones and lacks some. The sample holds around 33,000 clones, roughly 73% seen once. Sequencing was carried out using peripheral blood. The origin of the receptors is a man at least 80 years old with active or convalescent COVID-19.

The V gene is TRBV7-2, the J gene TRBJ2-1; possible D gene TRBD2, 6 bases. The CDR3 loop spans 16 amino acids. Germline-derived CDR1 and CDR2 are SGHTA and FQGNSA. V lost 5 bases and J lost 2, with 16 bases in between. The CDR3 region has the DNA TGTGCCAGCAGCCTCCGGACTACCTCAACCTACAATGAGCAGTTCTTC. It codes for CASSLRTTSTYNEQFF.

The chain uses TRBV28 and TRBJ1-6, with 8 bases that match TRBD1. The CDR3 totals 14 residues. Losses at the gene ends were 5 bases for V and 6 bases for J; bases not matched to a gene: 3. CDR1 and CDR2 from the germline V gene are MDHEN and SYDVKM. The CDR3 is CASSLGQGNSPLHF. Written as DNA, the CDR3 is TGTGCCAGCAGTCTCGGACAGGGTAATTCACCCCTCCACTTT.

The chain is built from TRBV28 and TRBJ2-1, with 8 bases identical to TRBD1. Germline CDR1 reads MDHEN; CDR2 reads SYDVKM. Trimming took 4 bases from V and 15 from J; bases not matched to a gene: 8. The CDR3 length is 12 residues. The CDR3, as DNA: TGTGCCAGCAGTTCCCTCCGGGACAGGAGGTTCTTC. Translating it yields CASSSLRDRRFF.

This chain links TRBV19 with TRBJ2-3; TRBD1 matches at 7 bases. This CDR3 region has 13 residues. Losses at the gene ends were 4 bases for V and 6 bases for J; bases not matched to a gene: 4. Per the germline V gene, CDR1 is LNHDA and CDR2 is SQIVND (reference sequence). CDR3: CASSRQGPDTQYF. In nucleotides, the CDR3 is TGTGCCAGTAGTAGACAGGGTCCCGATACGCAGTATTTT.

The J gene is TRBJ2-1, the V gene TRBV2; 12 bases match TRBD2. Germline assignment: CDR1 SNHLY and CDR2 FYNNEI. The CDR3 spans 16 residues. Trimming took 7 bases from V and 6 from J; bases not matched to a gene: 10. The DNA of the CDR3 is TGTGCCAGCACGGGACTAGCGGGCGAAAAGGGCAATGAGCAGTTCTTC. Protein sequence: CASTGLAGEKGNEQFF.

A single count supports this clone. The rearrangement joins TRBV24-1 to TRBJ1-5; tentative D call: TRBD1 (6 bases). This CDR3 is 17 amino acids long. Trimming left V 3 bases short and J 2 bases short, with 16 bases between. Germline lookup yields CDR1 KGHDR and CDR2 SFDVKD. CDR3 nucleotides: TGTGCCACCAGTGATGACCAACAGGGAATTGGCAATCAGCCCCAGCATTTT. Amino acids: CATSDDQQGIGNQPQHF.

The chain is built from TRBV6-5 and TRBJ2-2, with TRBD1 matching 10 bases. This CDR3 has 14 residues. Germline lookup yields CDR1 MNHEY and CDR2 SVGAGI. V trimming: 8 bases; J trimming: 3 bases; junction bases outside the gene matches: 3. CDR3 amino acids: CASRTGGYTGELFF. The CDR3 DNA follows: TGTGCCAGCCGGACAGGGGGTTACACCGGGGAGCTGTTTTTT.

The chain joins TRBV6-5 to TRBJ2-7; 8 positions match TRBD1. There are 16 residues in the CDR3. Germline CDR1 reads MNHEY; CDR2 reads SVGAGI. Losses at the gene ends were 3 bases for V and 1 base for J; bases not matched to a gene: 8. The CDR3 DNA reads TGTGCCAGCAGTTATCCCAGGGGGCAGCGATCCTACGAGCAGTACTTC. Encoded protein: CASSYPRGQRSYEQYF.

The chain combines TRBV19 with TRBJ2-1; 8 bases line up with TRBD2. J gave up 2 bases and V 7 bases, and 16 bases lay outside the gene matches. CDR1 and CDR2 (germline): LNHDA, SQIVND (reference sequence). This CDR3 has 18 amino acids. The CDR3 loop reads CASTQGMREANPYNEQFF. The CDR3 DNA follows: TGTGCCAGTACCCAAGGAATGCGGGAGGCTAACCCCTACAATGAGCAGTTCTTC.

There are a few counts of this clone. The rearrangement links TRBV28 to TRBJ1-5, with D tentatively TRBD1 (6 bases). The CDR3 is 16 amino acids. The germline CDR1 and CDR2 sequences are MDHEN and SYDVKM. V shed 8 bases and J shed 1 base, with 18 bases lying between them. CDR3 bases: TGTGCCAGCCGACCAAGTCGGGGACAAAGCAATCAGCCCCAGCATTTT. It specifies CASRPSRGQSNQPQHF.

The J gene is TRBJ1-2, the V gene TRBV5-6; tentative D call: TRBD1 (5 bases). The germline CDR1 and CDR2 sequences are SGHDT and YYEEEE. This CDR3 has 14 residues. V shed 5 bases and J shed 2 bases, with 13 bases lying between them. The CDR3 region is CASSRWGRNYGYTF. Written as DNA, the CDR3 is TGTGCCAGCAGTCGATGGGGCCGAAACTATGGCTACACCTTC.

There are a few counts of this clone. The gene calls are TRBV28 and TRBJ1-5, with TRBD1 identical over 9 bases. Germline V gene sequence: CDR1 MDHEN, CDR2 SYDVKM. The CDR3 is made up of 17 amino acids. V was clipped by 2 bases and J by 2 bases; unmatched bases: 7. Here the CDR3 reads CASSLGTGLIGNQPQHF. CDR3 nucleotide sequence: TGTGCCAGCAGTTTAGGGACAGGGTTGATTGGCAATCAGCCCCAGCATTTT.

The chain has TRBV5-6 and TRBJ2-5, with TRBD1 matching 8 bases. The CDR3 is made up of 14 amino acids. Per germline, CDR1 SGHDT and CDR2 YYEEEE. V shed 4 bases, J shed 2 bases, and the junction held 4 bases outside the gene matches. CDR3 nucleotides: TGTGCCAGCAGCACAGGACAGGGTCAAGAGACCCAGTACTTC. Translated, it gives CASSTGQGQETQYF.

The V and J genes are TRBV27 and TRBJ2-1; the match to TRBD2 covers 7 bases. CDR3 size: 14 residues. The germline CDR1 and CDR2 sequences are MNHEY and SMNVEV (reference sequence). V dropped 2 bases and J dropped 5; count of bases not matched to a gene: 3. CDR3 region: CASSLGGGDNEQFF. In DNA form, the CDR3 reads TGTGCCAGCAGTTTAGGGGGAGGGGACAATGAGCAGTTCTTC.

The chain combines TRBV6-2 or TRBV6-3 with TRBJ2-3; 10 positions match TRBD2. The CDR3 spans 16 residues. V lost 1 base, J lost 2 bases, and 3 bases stayed unmatched. The germline CDR1 and CDR2 sequences are MNHEY and SVGEGT. This CDR3 is CASSYLAGGFTDTQYF. The CDR3 DNA reads as TGTGCCAGCAGTTACTTAGCGGGAGGCTTCACAGATACGCAGTATTTT.

The chain combines TRBV29-1 with TRBJ2-5; 7 bases fit TRBD1. The CDR3 sequence is 14 residues long. V lost 4 bases, J lost 4 bases, and 9 bases stayed unmatched. Germline lookup yields CDR1 SQVTM and CDR2 ANQGSEA. CDR3 loop: CSVGAGGFSETQYF. The CDR3 DNA sequence: TGCAGCGTTGGGGCAGGGGGTTTCTCAGAGACCCAGTACTTC.

This clone was seen only a few times. The CDR3 protein is CSASTSAWGYEQYF. In nucleotides, the CDR3 is TGCAGTGCTAGTACTAGCGCCTGGGGCTACGAGCAGTACTTC. The rearrangement uses TRBV20-1 and TRBJ2-7, with 7 bases matching TRBD2. Germline CDR1 DFQATT, CDR2 SNEGSKA (reference sequence). V was clipped by 3 bases and J by 3 bases; unmatched bases: 8. The CDR3 sequence is 14 residues long.

The CDR3 spells CSASGRTGHYEQYF. The CDR3 DNA reads TGCAGTGCTAGTGGGCGGACAGGGCACTACGAGCAGTACTTC. J is TRBJ2-7 and V is TRBV20-1, with 8 bases matching TRBD1. The V and J ends lost 3 bases and 3 bases, in that order; junction bases with no gene match: 7. The CDR3 loop spans 14 amino acids. Looked up from germline, CDR1 is DFQATT and CDR2 is SNEGSKA (reference sequence).

In DNA, the CDR3 is TGTGCCAGCTCCCCGCGGGACGTTGCAACTAATGAAAAACTGTTTTTT. Translation gives CASSPRDVATNEKLFF. The gene calls are TRBV18 and TRBJ1-4; weak D call: TRBD1 (5 bases). Germline-derived CDR1 and CDR2 are KGHSH and LQKENI. The CDR3 has 16 amino acids. The V end was cut by 6 bases, the J end by 0 bases, with 14 bases between.

This clone has more than one count but fewer than ten. This chain connects TRBV28 to TRBJ2-3; 7 bases are a match to TRBD1. This CDR3 comprises 14 residues. Germline V lookup: CDR1 MDHEN, CDR2 SYDVKM. Trimming took 3 bases from V and 6 from J; bases not matched to a gene: 6. The CDR3 region has the DNA TGTGCCAGCAGTTTGACAGGGCTTTCGGATACGCAGTATTTT. Translation: CASSLTGLSDTQYF.

The genes are TRBV7-9 and TRBJ1-2; 8 bases match TRBD1. The CDR3 is made up of 13 amino acids. The V gene's germline CDR1 is SEHNR and CDR2 FQNEAQ (reference sequence). The V segment lost 5 bases and the J segment 5 bases; nucleotides outside the gene matches: 4. The CDR3 sequence: CASSRGTGYGYTF. For the CDR3, the DNA is TGTGCCAGCAGCCGCGGGACAGGTTATGGCTACACCTTC.

The chain combines TRBV29-1 with TRBJ2-5; TRBD1 matches 7 bases. This CDR3 spans 15 amino acids. Looked up from germline, CDR1 is SQVTM and CDR2 is ANQGSEA. J was trimmed by 2 bases and V by 0 bases; bases with no gene match: 6. The chain's CDR3 is CSVEEPRGSQETQYF. For the CDR3, the DNA is TGCAGCGTTGAAGAACCCAGGGGGTCTCAAGAGACCCAGTACTTC.

The chain carries TRBV7-9 and TRBJ1-1; no firm D call. The CDR3 covers 14 residues. With 3 bases removed from V and 0 bases from J, the gap between germline ends came to 8 bases. Germline CDR1 is SEHNR and CDR2 is FQNEAQ (reference sequence). The CDR3 spells CASSLAGMNTEAFF. Written as DNA, the CDR3 is TGTGCCAGCAGCTTGGCAGGAATGAACACTGAAGCTTTCTTT.

This clone has only a few counts. The CDR3 DNA sequence: TGTGCCAGCAGTGTACAGGGATGGAACACTGAAGCTTTCTTT. It yields the protein CASSVQGWNTEAFF. V gene TRBV27 combines with J gene TRBJ1-1; perhaps TRBD1 as D (6 bases). This CDR3 region has 14 residues. Germline-derived CDR1 and CDR2 are MNHEY and SMNVEV (reference sequence). V shed 5 bases and J shed 1 base, with 11 bases lying between them.

The chain carries TRBV11-1 and TRBJ2-1, with TRBD2 identical over 10 bases. The germline gives CDR1 SGHAT, CDR2 FQDESV (reference sequence). V was pared by 5 bases and J by 9 bases, with 7 bases of the junction left unmatched. This CDR3 is built from 14 residues. CDR3 DNA sequence: TGTGCCAGCAGCCCCTCAGCGGGAGGGAGTGAGCAGTTCTTC. Its translation: CASSPSAGGSEQFF.